Listed below are T cell receptor beta chains from one sample, sequenced in a study of response to subunit inactivated influenza vaccine. One entry per CDR3 protein results from TCRdb running MiXCR on the RT-PCR reads. In the table there are approximately 500,000 distinct CDR3 sequences, 10% to 15% of which are singletons. Source: PBMCs from blood, taken roughly 6 weeks after vaccination. These TCRs come from a man in his forties or fifties who received an inactivated influenza vaccine. Both conserved end residues are part of each CDR3.

TRBV5-1	TRBJ2-5	CASSLVGPQETQYF
TRBV24-1	TRBJ2-2	CATSGTSGAPDLTGELFF
TRBV24-1	TRBJ2-1	CATSDAGTPFSEQFF
TRBV12-3/TRBV12-4	TRBJ1-2	CASSSRQGPNGYTF
TRBV7-2	TRBJ2-5	CASSLTGTMGETQYF
TRBV30	TRBJ2-1	CAWRHRGVYNEQFF
TRBV7-9	TRBJ1-1	CASSLQWGGEAFF
TRBV12-3/TRBV12-4	TRBJ2-1	CASSSKTSDSYNEQFF
TRBV9	TRBJ2-1	CASSFSLAGTYNEQFF
TRBV19	TRBJ2-5	CASRSERAGETQYF
TRBV12-3/TRBV12-4	TRBJ1-2	CASSFSDRATNYGYTF
TRBV28	TRBJ2-7	CASSSWTGGTYEQYF
TRBV20-1	TRBJ2-3	CSAWGGDLPRDTQYF
TRBV7-2	TRBJ2-3	CASSHGGTDTQYF
TRBV2	TRBJ1-2	CASSKGGTANYGYTF
TRBV2	TRBJ1-1	CASVSPPTEAFF
TRBV28	TRBJ2-3	CASSLLQEITDTQYF
TRBV25-1	TRBJ1-2	CASSVGWEHGYTF
TRBV7-6	TRBJ2-7	CASSKTGGLTYEQYF
TRBV29-1	TRBJ1-2	CSVPGQGNYGYTF
TRBV20-1	TRBJ2-1	CSASQPGRRDEQFF
TRBV12-3/TRBV12-4	TRBJ1-5	CASSPGTLQPQHF
TRBV24-1	TRBJ2-1	CATSDLGLAGDNEQFF
TRBV12-3/TRBV12-4	TRBJ2-3	CASSFTDTQYF
TRBV6-2/TRBV6-3	TRBJ1-6	CASKAVTFSPLHF
TRBV14	TRBJ2-7	CASSQHTGAWEQYF
TRBV6-2/TRBV6-3	TRBJ1-5	CASSYSSRAGVSNQPQHF
TRBV21-1	TRBJ1-1	CASRPLSMNVPPEAFF
TRBV7-2	TRBJ2-3	CASSSARGTDTQYF
TRBV28	TRBJ2-2	CASTTGLNTGELFF
TRBV19	TRBJ2-2	CASSIRDRAAGELFF
TRBV7-6	TRBJ2-5	CASSLSGNVKTQYF
TRBV5-1	TRBJ2-1	CASSLGQSSNEQFF
TRBV6-2/TRBV6-3	TRBJ2-5	CASTQLGRGTQYF
TRBV12-3/TRBV12-4	TRBJ2-7	CASSLGRGYEQYF
TRBV20-1	TRBJ2-7	CSASGSSVRGTSDYEQYF
TRBV29-1	TRBJ1-2	CSVVEFGYTF
TRBV29-1	TRBJ1-2	CSVERSGVNYGYTF
TRBV11-2	TRBJ2-1	CASSSRAQSDNEQFF
TRBV20-1	TRBJ1-1	CSAKGDPGNTEAFF
TRBV5-5	TRBJ2-2	CASSLVPFNGELFF
TRBV4-1	TRBJ2-2	CASSQDPRQGVGGELFF
TRBV6-5	TRBJ1-2	CASSYRARYGYTF
TRBV20-1	TRBJ2-2	CSAKGHQNTGELFF